This TCR beta chain was profiled in a study of blood T cell repertoires in COVID-19. Overall study context: Nucleic acid was either cDNA or gDNA, and it came from T cells, B-cell-depleted T cells, or PBMCs.

Seattle patients were enrolled while actively infected and followed longitudinally. Trimming pared 4 bases from V and 5 bases from J, leaving 9 bases between. CDR1 is MNHEY and CDR2 is SVGAGI in the germline V gene. CDR3 length: 13 residues. Authors' data handling: Scientists estimated how many nucleated cells there were by amplifying reference gene primers. The assay was immunoSEQ multiplex PCR, and TCRdb's table has in-frame clones only and misses some. For V, J and clone size, that table is used; D and trimming come from the DNA. Here the sample spans about 200,000 clones, approximately 86% being singletons.

The clonotype comes from a man aged 55 to 70 with COVID-19, enrolled during active disease. The rearrangement uses TRBV6-5 and TRBJ1-5; the D gene is possibly TRBD1 (5 bases). The sequenced sample was peripheral blood. CDR3 sequence reads: CASSSQGYQPQHF. CDR3 nucleotide sequence: TGTGCCAGCAGTTCCCAGGGCTATCAGCCCCAGCATTTT.